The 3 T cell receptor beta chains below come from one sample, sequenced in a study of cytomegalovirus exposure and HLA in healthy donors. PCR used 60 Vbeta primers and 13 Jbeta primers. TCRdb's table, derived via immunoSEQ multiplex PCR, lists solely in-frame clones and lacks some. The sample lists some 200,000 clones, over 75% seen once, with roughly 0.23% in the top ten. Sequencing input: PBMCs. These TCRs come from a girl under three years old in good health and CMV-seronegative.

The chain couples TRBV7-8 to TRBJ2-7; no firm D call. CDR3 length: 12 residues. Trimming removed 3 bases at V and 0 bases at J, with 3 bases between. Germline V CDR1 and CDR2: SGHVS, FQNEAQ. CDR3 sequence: CASSLYSYEQYF. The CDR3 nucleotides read TGTGCCAGCAGCTTGTACTCCTACGAGCAGTACTTC.

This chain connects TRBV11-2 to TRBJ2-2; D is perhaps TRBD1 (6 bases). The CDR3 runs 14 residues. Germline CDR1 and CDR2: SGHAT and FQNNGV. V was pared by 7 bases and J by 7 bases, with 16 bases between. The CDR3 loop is CASNPWGPYGELFF. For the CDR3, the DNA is TGTGCCAGCAACCCCTGGGGGCCCTACGGGGAGCTGTTTTTT.

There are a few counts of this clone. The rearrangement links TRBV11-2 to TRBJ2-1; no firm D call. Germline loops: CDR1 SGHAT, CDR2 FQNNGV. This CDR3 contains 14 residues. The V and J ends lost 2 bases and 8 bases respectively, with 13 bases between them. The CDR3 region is CASSLRFRDYEQFF. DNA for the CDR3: TGTGCCAGCAGCTTAAGGTTTAGAGACTATGAGCAGTTCTTC.